This is a list of T cell receptor beta chains from one sample in a study of T cell responses to AZD1222 COVID-19 vaccine. Only in-frame clones appear in the TCRdb table, and some are missing; sequencing was by immunoSEQ multiplex PCR. The repertoire holds fewer than 110,000 clones, with around nine tenths as singletons. The sequencing here drew on peripheral blood, taken on day 0 of AZD1222 vaccination. The receptors stem from an adult in good health. The CDR3 runs from the conserved cysteine through the conserved F or W. A D gene is named only where the DNA matches it firmly. Clone size is stated in some rows and not others, as once, few, many or a class when expanded.

V: TRBV27; size: -; D: -; J: TRBJ1-5; CDR3: CASSLRKDINNQPQHF; DNA: TGTGCCAGCAGTTTACGGAAGGATATTAACAATCAGCCCCAGCATTTT
V: TRBV3-1/TRBV3-2; size: -; D: -; J: TRBJ2-3; CDR3: CASSQAEGRMSTDTQYF; DNA: TGTGCCAGCAGCCAGGCGGAGGGACGTATGAGCACAGATACGCAGTATTTT
V: TRBV19; size: -; D: -; J: TRBJ2-3; CDR3: CASSDPGFRSTDTQYF; DNA: TGTGCCAGTAGCGATCCCGGGTTTAGGAGCACAGATACGCAGTATTTT
V: TRBV16; size: once; D: -; J: TRBJ1-2; CDR3: CASSQSNYGYTF; DNA: TGTGCCAGCAGCCAATCAAACTATGGCTACACCTTC
V: TRBV28; size: -; D: -; J: TRBJ1-5; CDR3: CASAGDQPQHF; DNA: TGTGCCAGCGCCGGGGATCAGCCCCAGCATTTT
V: TRBV27; size: -; D: -; J: TRBJ1-1; CDR3: CASSSPGAAGSSEAFF; DNA: TGTGCCAGCAGCTCACCTGGCGCGGCCGGGAGCTCTGAAGCTTTCTTT
V: TRBV5-1; size: -; D: -; J: TRBJ2-2; CDR3: CASRQNWGTGELFF; DNA: TGCGCCAGCAGGCAAAACTGGGGGACCGGGGAGCTGTTTTTT
V: TRBV6-1; size: -; D: -; J: TRBJ1-5; CDR3: CASSDGLSNQPQHF; DNA: TGTGCCAGCAGTGATGGGCTGAGCAATCAGCCCCAGCATTTT
V: TRBV6-5; size: -; D: TRBD1; J: TRBJ1-1; CDR3: CASSFTGGTEAFF; DNA: TGTGCCAGCAGCTTCACAGGGGGAACTGAAGCTTTCTTT
V: TRBV6-5; size: -; D: -; J: TRBJ1-6; CDR3: CASSYAASGGSPLHF; DNA: TGTGCCAGCAGTTATGCAGCAAGCGGAGGTTCACCCCTCCACTTT
V: TRBV6-5; size: -; D: -; J: TRBJ1-5; CDR3: CASSYSSSLGDQPQHF; DNA: TGTGCCAGCAGTTACTCGAGCAGCCTGGGTGATCAGCCCCAGCATTTT
V: TRBV5-4; size: -; D: -; J: TRBJ2-3; CDR3: CASSLAGGDTQYF; DNA: TGTGCCAGCAGCTTGGCCGGGGGAGATACGCAGTATTTT
V: TRBV28; size: once; D: -; J: TRBJ2-3; CDR3: CASFPSAAGTDTQYF; DNA: TGTGCCAGCTTCCCTTCGGCAGCAGGGACAGATACGCAGTATTTT
V: TRBV15; size: -; D: -; J: TRBJ1-5; CDR3: CATSRGGGNSNQPQHF; DNA: TGTGCCACCAGCAGAGGCGGGGGGAATAGCAATCAGCCCCAGCATTTT
V: TRBV7-2; size: few; D: -; J: TRBJ1-1; CDR3: CASSLEGQLRTEAFF; DNA: TGTGCCAGCAGCTTAGAAGGACAGCTACGAACTGAAGCTTTCTTT
V: TRBV2; size: -; D: -; J: TRBJ1-6; CDR3: CASRTGPNSPLHF; DNA: TGTGCCAGCAGAACAGGACCAAATTCACCCCTCCACTTT
V: TRBV7-9; size: -; D: TRBD1; J: TRBJ1-1; CDR3: CASSFTGAQGAFF; DNA: TGTGCCAGCAGCTTCACAGGGGCCCAGGGAGCTTTCTTT
V: TRBV7-2; size: -; D: -; J: TRBJ1-5; CDR3: CASSLGVVGQPQHF; DNA: TGTGCCAGCAGCTTGGGGGTCGTAGGGCAGCCCCAGCATTTT
V: TRBV19; size: -; D: TRBD1; J: TRBJ1-5; CDR3: CASKSTGHNQPQHF; DNA: TGTGCCAGTAAGTCGACAGGGCACAATCAGCCCCAGCATTTT
V: TRBV7-2; size: -; D: -; J: TRBJ1-2; CDR3: CASSLAFLLFGYTF; DNA: TGTGCCAGCAGCTTAGCGTTTCTTCTCTTTGGCTACACCTTC
V: TRBV30; size: -; D: -; J: TRBJ1-2; CDR3: CAWISLRGGRDGYTF; DNA: TGTGCCTGGATCAGCTTGAGAGGGGGACGGGATGGCTACACCTTC
V: TRBV19; size: -; D: -; J: TRBJ1-1; CDR3: CASSIPFGLNTEAFF; DNA: TGTGCCAGTAGTATCCCCTTCGGCCTGAACACTGAAGCTTTCTTT
V: TRBV10-3; size: -; D: TRBD1; J: TRBJ1-1; CDR3: CAIQGMNTEAFF; DNA: TGTGCCATACAGGGGATGAACACTGAAGCTTTCTTT
V: TRBV4-1; size: -; D: TRBD1; J: TRBJ1-1; CDR3: CASSQDYRTGEAFF; DNA: TGCGCCAGCAGCCAAGATTACAGGACAGGGGAAGCTTTCTTT
V: TRBV3-1/TRBV3-2; size: -; D: -; J: TRBJ1-1; CDR3: CASSQVSGSEAFF; DNA: TGTGCCAGCAGCCAAGTATCAGGGTCTGAAGCTTTCTTT
V: TRBV4-2; size: -; D: TRBD1; J: TRBJ1-3; CDR3: CASSSQGDSGNTIYF; DNA: TGTGCCAGCAGCTCTCAGGGGGACTCTGGAAACACCATATATTTT
V: TRBV6-2/TRBV6-3; size: -; D: -; J: TRBJ2-2; CDR3: CASSSLGANTGELFF; DNA: TGTGCCAGCAGTTCCCTCGGCGCGAACACCGGGGAGCTGTTTTTT
V: TRBV11-2; size: -; D: -; J: TRBJ1-1; CDR3: CASSFRGGGTEAFF; DNA: TGTGCCAGCAGCTTTAGGGGAGGGGGCACTGAAGCTTTCTTT